Listed below are T cell receptor beta chains from one sample, sequenced in a study of OX40 agonist ivuxolimab in advanced cancers. The table came from immunoSEQ multiplex PCR; TCRdb's copy has only in-frame clones and leaves some out. Of around 21,000 clones in the sample, about 86% were seen once. This material consisted of CD4+ or CD8+ T cells sorted from blood, taken in a trial of the OX40 agonist ivuxolimab. These receptors originate from an adult with an advanced solid tumor such as melanoma, head and neck, liver or kidney cancer. Both conserved end residues are trimmed from each CDR3. Each record gives: V gene, CDR3 protein.

v_gene: TRBV5-6
CDR3aa: ASSLVAGGTGELF

v_gene: TRBV12-5
CDR3aa: ASGSTWGVGYEQY

v_gene: TRBV30
CDR3aa: AWSVPKQGGNSPLH

v_gene: TRBV11-2
CDR3aa: ASSLGLRSTEAF

v_gene: TRBV30
CDR3aa: AWRGSGWDTEAF

v_gene: TRBV28
CDR3aa: ASRGGEVGYQPQH

v_gene: TRBV7-8
CDR3aa: ASSLGVQGGEKLF

v_gene: TRBV7-9
CDR3aa: ASSRDAGARTEAF

v_gene: TRBV9
CDR3aa: ASSVAGDIYNSPLH

v_gene: TRBV5-1
CDR3aa: ASSGRAGDYGYT

v_gene: TRBV4-1
CDR3aa: ASSQDFETQY

v_gene: TRBV7-9
CDR3aa: ASSLSGDEQY

v_gene: TRBV21-1
CDR3aa: ASSNRRLGSPGITEKLF

v_gene: TRBV19
CDR3aa: ASSPRGSANEKLF

v_gene: TRBV2
CDR3aa: ASRGNSQTDTQY

v_gene: TRBV21-1
CDR3aa: ASSKARTGRGNGYT

v_gene: TRBV5-1
CDR3aa: ASSPPSGSDTQY

v_gene: TRBV19
CDR3aa: ASSISHNEQF

v_gene: TRBV6-5
CDR3aa: ASSYSGQGSYEQY

v_gene: TRBV6-5
CDR3aa: ASSYTRTGGNYGYT

v_gene: TRBV6-1
CDR3aa: ASSGVRANEKLF

v_gene: TRBV4-1
CDR3aa: ASSQGESSYEQY

v_gene: TRBV7-2
CDR3aa: ASSYGRVDTQY

v_gene: TRBV5-1
CDR3aa: ASSLALAGGTDTQY

v_gene: TRBV7-2
CDR3aa: ASSLARTGRQPQH

v_gene: TRBV2
CDR3aa: ASSEGWAVPQH

v_gene: TRBV7-9
CDR3aa: ASSLDSNQPQH

v_gene: TRBV7-9
CDR3aa: ASSFSDYSEAF

v_gene: TRBV5-1
CDR3aa: ASSSQAAGEAGELF

v_gene: TRBV11-2
CDR3aa: ASSPLRAHYGYT

v_gene: TRBV4-3
CDR3aa: ASSLTGEAEQY

v_gene: TRBV7-9
CDR3aa: ASSRQGGTNEKLF

v_gene: TRBV25-1
CDR3aa: ASSEMGGAYEQY